This entry describes one TCR beta chain. Its target is not known. Through a sample-barcoded 5' primer and a J-beta primer mix, a second PCR was run for roughly 7 to 11 cycles. Each of the cDNA molecules was tagged by a template-switch adaptor with 12 random nucleotides. MiXCR, run by TCRdb on the 5' RACE reads, gives a single entry per CDR3 protein. This table has just over 1 million distinct CDR3 sequences, over 35% appearing once. This sample was included in a study of blood T cells in healthy people across ages. Study-level findings and limits: The study lacked donor CMV status, which possibly confounded expanded clonotype changes. The lack of PBMC sorting stopped any conclusive naive versus antigen-experienced comparison.

V lost 5 bases and J lost 1, with 11 bases in between. The CDR3 length is 14 residues. The extraction recovered at least 5 micrograms of total RNA per sample. The rearrangement joins TRBV12-3 or TRBV12-4 to TRBJ1-1; D unclear. Sequencing used blood. This clonotype was obtained from a woman aged 55-75 years in good health. CDR3 amino acids: CASSPRAANTEAFF. The CDR3 nucleotides read TGTGCCAGCAGTCCTCGAGCAGCGAACACTGAAGCTTTCTTT.